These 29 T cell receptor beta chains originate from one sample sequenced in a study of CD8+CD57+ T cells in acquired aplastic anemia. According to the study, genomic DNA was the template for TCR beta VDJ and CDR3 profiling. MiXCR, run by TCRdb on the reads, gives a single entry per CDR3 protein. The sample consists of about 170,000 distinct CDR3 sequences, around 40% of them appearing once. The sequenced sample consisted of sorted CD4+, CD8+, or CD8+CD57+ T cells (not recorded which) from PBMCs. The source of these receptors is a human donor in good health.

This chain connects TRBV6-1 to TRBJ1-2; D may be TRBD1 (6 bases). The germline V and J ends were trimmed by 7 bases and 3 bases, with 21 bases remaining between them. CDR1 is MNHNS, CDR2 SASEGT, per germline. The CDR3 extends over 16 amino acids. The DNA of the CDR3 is TGTGCCAGCACCCAAACGGGGGCCAGGAGGGACTATGGCTACACCTTC. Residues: CASTQTGARRDYGYTF.

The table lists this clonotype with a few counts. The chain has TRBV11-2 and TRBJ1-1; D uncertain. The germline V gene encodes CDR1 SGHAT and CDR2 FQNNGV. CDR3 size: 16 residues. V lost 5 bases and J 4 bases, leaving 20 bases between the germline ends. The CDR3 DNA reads TGTGCCAGCAGCCGCGGGGAGAAGGCGGGAGGCACTGAAGCTTTCTTT. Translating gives CASSRGEKAGGTEAFF. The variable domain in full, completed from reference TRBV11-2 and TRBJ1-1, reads EAGVAQSPRYKIIEKRQSVAFWCNPISGHATLYWYQQILGQGPKLLIQFQNNGVVDDSQLPKDRFSAERLKGVDSTLKIQPAKLEDSAVYLCASSRGEKAGGTEAFFGQGTRLTVV.

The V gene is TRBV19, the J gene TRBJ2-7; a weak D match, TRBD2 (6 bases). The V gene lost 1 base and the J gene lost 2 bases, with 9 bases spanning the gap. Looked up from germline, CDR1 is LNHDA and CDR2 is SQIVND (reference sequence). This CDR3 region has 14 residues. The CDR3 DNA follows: TGTGCCAGTAGTATAGGCGGAGGGACCTACGAGCAGTACTTC. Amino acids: CASSIGGGTYEQYF.

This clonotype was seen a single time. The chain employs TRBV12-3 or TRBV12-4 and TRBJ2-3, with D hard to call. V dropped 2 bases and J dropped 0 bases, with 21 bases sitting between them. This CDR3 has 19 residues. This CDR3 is CASSLNFPIRGLSTDTQYF. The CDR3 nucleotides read TGTGCCAGCAGTTTAAATTTCCCGATTAGAGGTTTGAGCACAGATACGCAGTATTTT.

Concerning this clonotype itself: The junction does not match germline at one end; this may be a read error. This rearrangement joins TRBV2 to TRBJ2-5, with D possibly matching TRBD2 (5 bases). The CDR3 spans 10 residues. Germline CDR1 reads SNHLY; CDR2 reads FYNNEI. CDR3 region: CASSRTPLNF. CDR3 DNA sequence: TGTGCCAGCAGTCGGACTCCCCTGAACTTC.

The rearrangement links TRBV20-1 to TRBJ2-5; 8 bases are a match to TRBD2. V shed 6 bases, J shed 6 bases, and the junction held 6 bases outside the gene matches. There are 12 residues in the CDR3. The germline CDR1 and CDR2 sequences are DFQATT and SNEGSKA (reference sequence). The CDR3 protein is CSAAGSGKTQYF. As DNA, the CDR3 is TGCAGTGCAGCAGGTAGCGGGAAGACCCAGTACTTC.

The CDR3 region has the DNA TGTGCCAGCAGCCCGATTGGGACAGACGAGCAGTACTTC. This encodes CASSPIGTDEQYF. The chain has TRBV7-2 and TRBJ2-7; the match to TRBD1 covers 7 bases. V trimming: 5 bases; J trimming: 5 bases; junction bases outside the gene matches: 6. Germline loops: CDR1 SGHTA, CDR2 FQGNSA. This CDR3 region has 13 residues.

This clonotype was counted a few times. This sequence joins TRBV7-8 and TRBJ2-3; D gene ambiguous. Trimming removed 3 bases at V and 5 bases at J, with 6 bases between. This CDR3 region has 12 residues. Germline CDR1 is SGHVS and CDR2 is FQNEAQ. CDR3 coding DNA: TGTGCCAGCAGCTTGCAGCGAGATACGCAGTATTTT. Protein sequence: CASSLQRDTQYF.

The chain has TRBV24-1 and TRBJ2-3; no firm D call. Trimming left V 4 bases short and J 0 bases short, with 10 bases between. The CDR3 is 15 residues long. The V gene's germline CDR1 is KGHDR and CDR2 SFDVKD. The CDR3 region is CATSDNRASTDTQYF. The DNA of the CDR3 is TGTGCCACCAGTGACAACAGAGCTAGCACAGATACGCAGTATTTT.

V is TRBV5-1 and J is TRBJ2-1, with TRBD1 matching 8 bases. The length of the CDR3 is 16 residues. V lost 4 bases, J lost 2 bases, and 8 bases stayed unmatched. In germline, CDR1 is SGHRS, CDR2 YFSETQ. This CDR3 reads CASSISRQGTYNEQFF. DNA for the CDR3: TGCGCCAGCAGCATATCCAGACAGGGGACCTACAATGAGCAGTTCTTC.

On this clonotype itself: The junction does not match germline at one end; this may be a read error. The CDR3 DNA sequence: TGTGCTACCAGCAGAGGACAGGACTCTGGGGCCAACGTCCTGACTTTC. Amino acids: CATSRGQDSGANVLTF. The rearrangement uses TRBV15 and TRBJ2-6, with 7 positions matching TRBD1. This CDR3 has 16 amino acids. The germline V gene encodes CDR1 LNHNV and CDR2 YYDKDF (reference sequence).

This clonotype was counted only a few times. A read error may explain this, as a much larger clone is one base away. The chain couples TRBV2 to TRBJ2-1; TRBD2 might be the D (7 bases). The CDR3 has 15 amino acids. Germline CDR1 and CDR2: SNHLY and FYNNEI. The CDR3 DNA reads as TGTGCCTGCAGTGAATACGGTGGGGGGGCGGGGGAGCAGTTCTTC. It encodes CACSEYGGGAGEQFF.

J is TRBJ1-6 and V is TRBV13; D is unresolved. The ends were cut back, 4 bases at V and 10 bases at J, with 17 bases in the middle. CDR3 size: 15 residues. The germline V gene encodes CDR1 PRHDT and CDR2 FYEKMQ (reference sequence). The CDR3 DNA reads TGTGCCAGCAGCTCAGGACTTTTAGAGTGGTCACCCCTCCACTTT. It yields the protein CASSSGLLEWSPLHF.

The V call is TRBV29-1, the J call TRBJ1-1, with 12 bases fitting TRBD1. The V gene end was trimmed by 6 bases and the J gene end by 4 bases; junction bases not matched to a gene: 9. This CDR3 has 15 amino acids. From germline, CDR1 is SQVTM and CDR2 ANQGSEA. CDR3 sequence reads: CSVPGTGGVSTEAFF. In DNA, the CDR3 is TGCAGCGTCCCCGGGACAGGGGGCGTGAGCACTGAAGCTTTCTTT.

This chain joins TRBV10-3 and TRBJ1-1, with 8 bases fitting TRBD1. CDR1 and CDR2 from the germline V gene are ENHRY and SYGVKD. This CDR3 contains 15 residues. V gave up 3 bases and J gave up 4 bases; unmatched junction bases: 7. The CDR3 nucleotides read TGTGCCATCAGTGAACGCCAGGGGGCGGCCACTGAAGCTTTCTTT. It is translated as CAISERQGAATEAFF.

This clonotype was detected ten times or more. This chain's CDR3 is CAITKDSYNEQFF. DNA for the CDR3: TGCGCCATAACAAAGGACAGCTACAATGAGCAGTTCTTC. The rearrangement joins TRBV10-2 to TRBJ2-1; possible D gene TRBD1, 6 bases. Trimming removed 10 bases at V and 3 bases at J, with 13 bases between. CDR1 and CDR2 (germline): WSHSY, SAAADI. This CDR3 has 13 amino acids.

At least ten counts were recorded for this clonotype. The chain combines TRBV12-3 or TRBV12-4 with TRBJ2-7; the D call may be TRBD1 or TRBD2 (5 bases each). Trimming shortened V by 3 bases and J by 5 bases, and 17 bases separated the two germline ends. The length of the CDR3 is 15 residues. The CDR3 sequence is CASSFLSGRANEQYF. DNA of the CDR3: TGTGCCAGCAGTTTTTTATCGGGGCGGGCCAACGAGCAGTACTTC.

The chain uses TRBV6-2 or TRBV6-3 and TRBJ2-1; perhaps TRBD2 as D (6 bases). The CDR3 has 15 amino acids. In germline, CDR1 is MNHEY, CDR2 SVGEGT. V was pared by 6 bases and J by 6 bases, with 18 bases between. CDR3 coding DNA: TGTGCCAGCAGAAGACTAGTTTTTAGTGGCAATGAGCAGTTCTTC. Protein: CASRRLVFSGNEQFF.

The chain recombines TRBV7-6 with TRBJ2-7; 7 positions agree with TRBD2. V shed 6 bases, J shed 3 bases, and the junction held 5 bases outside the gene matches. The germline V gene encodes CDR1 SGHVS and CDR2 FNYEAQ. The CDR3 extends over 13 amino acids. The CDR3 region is CASRAGGSYEQYF. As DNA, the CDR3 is TGTGCCAGCAGAGCAGGCGGGAGCTACGAGCAGTACTTC.

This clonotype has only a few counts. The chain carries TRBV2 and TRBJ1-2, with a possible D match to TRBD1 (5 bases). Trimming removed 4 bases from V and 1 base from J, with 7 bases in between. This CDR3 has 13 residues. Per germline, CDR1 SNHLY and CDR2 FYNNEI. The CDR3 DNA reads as TGTGCCAGCAGTGTCGACAGTAACTATGGCTACACCTTC. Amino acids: CASSVDSNYGYTF.

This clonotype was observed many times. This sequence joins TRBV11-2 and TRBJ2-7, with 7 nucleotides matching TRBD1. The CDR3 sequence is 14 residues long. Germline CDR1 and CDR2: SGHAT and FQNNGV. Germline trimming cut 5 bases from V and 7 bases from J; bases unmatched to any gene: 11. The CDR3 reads CASSATGTVFEQYF. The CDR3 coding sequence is TGTGCCAGCAGCGCGACAGGGACAGTTTTTGAGCAGTACTTC.

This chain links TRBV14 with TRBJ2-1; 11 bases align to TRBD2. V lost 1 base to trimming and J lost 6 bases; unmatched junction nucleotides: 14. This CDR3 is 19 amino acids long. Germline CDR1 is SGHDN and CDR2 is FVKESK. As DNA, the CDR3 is TGTGCCAGCAGCCAAGCTCGGACTAGCGGGCAGCGCCGAGCCAATGAGCAGTTCTTC. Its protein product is CASSQARTSGQRRANEQFF.

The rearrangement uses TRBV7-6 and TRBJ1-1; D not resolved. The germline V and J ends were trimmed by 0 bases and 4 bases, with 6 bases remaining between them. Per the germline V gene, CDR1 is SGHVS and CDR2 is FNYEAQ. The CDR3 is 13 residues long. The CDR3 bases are TGTGCCAGCAGCTTAGCCAGCGGCACTGAAGCTTTCTTT. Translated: CASSLASGTEAFF.

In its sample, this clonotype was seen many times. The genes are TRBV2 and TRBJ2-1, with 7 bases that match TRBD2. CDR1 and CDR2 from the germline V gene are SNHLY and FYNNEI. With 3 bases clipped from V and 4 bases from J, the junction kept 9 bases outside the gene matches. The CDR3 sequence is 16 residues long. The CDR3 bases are TGTGCCAGCAGTGATCTTGGCGGGAGCGTTTACAATGAGCAGTTCTTC. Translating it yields CASSDLGGSVYNEQFF.

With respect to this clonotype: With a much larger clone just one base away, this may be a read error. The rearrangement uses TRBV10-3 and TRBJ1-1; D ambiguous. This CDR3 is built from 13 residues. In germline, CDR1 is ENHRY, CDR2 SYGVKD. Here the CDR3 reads CAISSTMNNEAFF. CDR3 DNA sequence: TGTGCCATTTCCTCTACCATGAACAATGAAGCTTTCTTT.

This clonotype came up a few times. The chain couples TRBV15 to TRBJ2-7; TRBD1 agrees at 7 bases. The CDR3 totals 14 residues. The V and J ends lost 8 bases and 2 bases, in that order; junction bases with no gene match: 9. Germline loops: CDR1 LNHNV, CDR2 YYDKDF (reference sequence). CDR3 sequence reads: CATSMDRIAYEQYF. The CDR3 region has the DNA TGTGCCACCTCTATGGACAGGATCGCCTACGAGCAGTACTTC.

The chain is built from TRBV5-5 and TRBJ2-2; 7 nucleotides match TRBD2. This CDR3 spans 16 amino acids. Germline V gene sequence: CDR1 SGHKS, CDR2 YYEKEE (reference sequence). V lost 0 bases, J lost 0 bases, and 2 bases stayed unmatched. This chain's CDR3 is CASSLALAANTGELFF. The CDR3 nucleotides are TGTGCCAGCAGCTTGGCCCTAGCGGCGAACACCGGGGAGCTGTTTTTT.

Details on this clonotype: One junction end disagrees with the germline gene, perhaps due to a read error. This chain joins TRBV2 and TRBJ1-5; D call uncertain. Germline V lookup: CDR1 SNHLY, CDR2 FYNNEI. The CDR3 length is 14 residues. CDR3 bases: TGTGTCAGCAGTGGAGGCGGTTCCAATCAGCCCCAGCATTTT. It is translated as CVSSGGGSNQPQHF.

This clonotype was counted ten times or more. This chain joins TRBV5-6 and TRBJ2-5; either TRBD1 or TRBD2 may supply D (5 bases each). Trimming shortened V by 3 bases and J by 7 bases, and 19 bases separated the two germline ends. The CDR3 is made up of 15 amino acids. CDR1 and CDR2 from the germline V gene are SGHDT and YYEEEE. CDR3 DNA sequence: TGTGCCAGCAGCTCGAGGGGCTGGGGGAAGGGGACCCAGTACTTC. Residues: CASSSRGWGKGTQYF.